What follows are 13 T cell receptor beta chains derived from one specimen sequenced in a study of neurological immune-mediated disorders. TCRdb used MiXCR to reprocess the 5' RACE reads, holding one entry per CDR3 protein. The data hold 20,000 to 25,000 distinct CDR3 sequences, with about 10% observed a single time. The sequencing sample was made of PBMCs. These receptors were taken from a woman aged 55 to 70 with HTLV-1-associated myelopathy (HAM/TSP).

This clonotype was seen ten or more times. The chain uses TRBV7-2 and TRBJ1-6, with no clear D. Germline V gene data show CDR1 as SGHTA and CDR2 as FQGNSA. This CDR3 comprises 14 residues. V dropped 5 bases and J dropped 6 bases, with 11 bases sitting between them. The CDR3 nucleotides read TGTGCCAGCAGCCAAAGAAGAAGTAATTCACCCCTCCACTTT. The encoded protein is CASSQRRSNSPLHF. Complete variable domain (other parts from reference TRBV7-2 and TRBJ1-6): GAGVSQSPSNKVTEKGKDVELRCDPISGHTALYWYRQSLGQGLEFLIYFQGNSAPDKSGLPSDRFSAERTGGSVSTLTIQRTQQEDSAVYLCASSQRRSNSPLHFGNGTRLTVT.

This clonotype has ten or more counts. At one end the junction does not follow the germline gene, possibly because of a read error. The chain is built from TRBV7-7 and TRBJ2-1; possibly TRBD1 or TRBD2 for D (5 bases each). Germline CDR1 reads SSHAT; CDR2 reads FNYEAQ (reference sequence). CDR3 length: 16 amino acids. CDR3: CASSLGQGRGYAEQFF. CDR3 coding DNA: TGTGCTAGCAGCTTAGGTCAGGGTCGGGGCTACGCTGAGCAGTTCTTC.

The table lists this clonotype with many counts. The chain recombines TRBV5-1 with TRBJ1-4; D perhaps matches TRBD1 (5 bases). V lost 6 bases and J 7 bases, leaving 13 bases between the germline ends. The germline CDR1 and CDR2 sequences are SGHRS and YFSETQ. CDR3 length equals 13 residues. The CDR3 DNA sequence: TGCGCCAGCATTGGCAGGGTCCTTGAAAAACTGTTTTTT. Protein sequence: CASIGRVLEKLFF. Full variable domain (outside the CDR3, taken from reference TRBV5-1 and TRBJ1-4): KAGVTQTPRYLIKTRGQQVTLSCSPISGHRSVSWYQQTPGQGLQFLFEYFSETQRNKGNFPGRFSGRQFSNSRSEMNVSTLELGDSALYLCASIGRVLEKLFFGSGTQLSVL.

The sample holds many counts of this clonotype. V and J are TRBV7-9 and TRBJ1-1; D gene ambiguous. This CDR3 is 14 amino acids long. Deletions cut 5 bases from V and 3 bases from J, with 13 bases between. CDR1 and CDR2 from the germline V gene are SEHNR and FQNEAQ (reference sequence). CDR3 protein: CASSLRTLDTEAFF. The CDR3 DNA sequence: TGTGCCAGCAGCCTAAGGACGCTTGACACTGAAGCTTTCTTT.

This sequence joins TRBV20-1 and TRBJ2-3; 7 nucleotides align to TRBD1. The CDR3 covers 13 residues. V shed 5 bases, J shed 1 base, and the junction held 3 bases outside the gene matches. Germline V gene sequence: CDR1 DFQATT, CDR2 SNEGSKA (reference sequence). Here the CDR3 reads CSAFTGGTDTQYF. Here the CDR3 DNA reads TGCAGTGCTTTTACAGGGGGCACAGATACGCAGTATTTT.

In this sample, this clonotype turned up many times. The chain uses TRBV6-4 and TRBJ2-3; 9 bases align to TRBD2. With 4 bases clipped from V and 3 bases from J, the junction kept 5 bases outside the gene matches. The CDR3 sequence is 15 residues long. Germline V gene data show CDR1 as MRHNA and CDR2 as SNTAGT. CDR3 coding DNA: TGTGCCAGCAGTGCAAGGCTAGCGGGGACAGATACGCAGTATTTT. It codes for CASSARLAGTDTQYF.

This clonotype has a count of ten or more. The CDR3 DNA sequence: TGCGCCAGCAGCACCGTACAGGGGGCCCCCTACGAGCAGTACTTC. Translation: CASSTVQGAPYEQYF. The chain uses TRBV5-1 and TRBJ2-7; 9 bases are a match to TRBD1. Germline-derived CDR1 and CDR2 are SGHRS and YFSETQ. The CDR3 covers 15 residues. The junction had 7 bases not matched to a gene; V was cut back by 4 bases and J by 2 bases.

The sample holds many counts of this clonotype. The CDR3 DNA sequence: TGTGCCAGTAGTATAGTCCACAGGGGTAAGACCAAAAACATTCAGTACTTC. Amino acid sequence: CASSIVHRGKTKNIQYF. The J gene is TRBJ2-4, the V gene TRBV19, with 7 nucleotides matching TRBD1. The CDR3 sequence is 17 residues long. Germline values: CDR1 LNHDA, CDR2 SQIVND (reference sequence). V was pared by 1 base and J by 2 bases, with 8 bases of the junction left unmatched.

By proportion, this clonotype is medium-sized (0.01 to 0.1%). The V gene is TRBV5-1, the J gene TRBJ2-3; D unresolved. The CDR3 contains 14 residues. Trimming shortened V by 0 bases and J by 3 bases, and 8 bases separated the two germline ends. Germline assignment: CDR1 SGHRS and CDR2 YFSETQ. The CDR3 DNA follows: TGCGCCAGCAGCTTGGCGCAGGAGACAGATACGCAGTATTTT. Encoded protein: CASSLAQETDTQYF.

This clonotype was seen many times. This sequence joins TRBV20-1 and TRBJ2-7; 8 bases match TRBD1. CDR1 and CDR2 (germline): DFQATT, SNEGSKA (reference sequence). The CDR3 totals 14 residues. The J segment lost 2 bases and the V segment lost 1 base, leaving 4 bases of the junction unmatched. CDR3 in amino acids: CSARAGQGTYEQYF. The CDR3 DNA is TGCAGTGCTAGAGCCGGACAGGGTACCTACGAGCAGTACTTC.

This clonotype was detected many times. CDR3 sequence: CASSLNGQSTDTQYF. CDR3 nucleotide sequence: TGCGCCAGCAGCTTGAACGGACAGAGCACAGATACGCAGTATTTT. The chain recombines TRBV5-1 with TRBJ2-3; D is possibly TRBD1 (6 bases). Germline CDR1 SGHRS, CDR2 YFSETQ. The CDR3 covers 15 residues. Deletions cut 1 base from V and 0 bases from J, with 9 bases between.

This clonotype was found many times. This sequence joins TRBV2 and TRBJ2-7, with no clear D. CDR1 is SNHLY, CDR2 FYNNEI, per germline. This CDR3 contains 15 residues. V gave up 2 bases and J gave up 0 bases, with 11 bases separating them. CDR3 region: CASSETTGVSYEQYF. In DNA form, the CDR3 reads TGTGCCAGCAGTGAAACGACTGGAGTCTCCTACGAGCAGTACTTC.

Ten or more counts support this clonotype. The chain employs TRBV2 and TRBJ1-4, with TRBD1 matching over 8 bases. Trimming cost V 4 bases and J 6 bases; bases outside gene matches: 7. Germline V lookup: CDR1 SNHLY, CDR2 FYNNEI. The CDR3 extends over 15 amino acids. CDR3 nucleotide sequence: TGTGCCAGCAGTGGTCCTCAGGGGGCGGATGAAAAACTGTTTTTT. This encodes CASSGPQGADEKLFF.